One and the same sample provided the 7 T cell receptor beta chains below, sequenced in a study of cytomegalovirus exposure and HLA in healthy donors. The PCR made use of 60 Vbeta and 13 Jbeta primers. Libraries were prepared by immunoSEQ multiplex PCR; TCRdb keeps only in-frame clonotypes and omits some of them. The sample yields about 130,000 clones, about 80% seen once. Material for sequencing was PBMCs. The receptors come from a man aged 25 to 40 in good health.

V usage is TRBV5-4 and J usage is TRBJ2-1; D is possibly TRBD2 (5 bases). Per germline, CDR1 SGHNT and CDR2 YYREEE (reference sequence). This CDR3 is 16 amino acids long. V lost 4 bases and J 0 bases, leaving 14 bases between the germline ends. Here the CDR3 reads CASSRFTGSSYNEQFF. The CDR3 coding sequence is TGTGCCAGCAGCCGATTCACGGGAAGCTCCTACAATGAGCAGTTCTTC.

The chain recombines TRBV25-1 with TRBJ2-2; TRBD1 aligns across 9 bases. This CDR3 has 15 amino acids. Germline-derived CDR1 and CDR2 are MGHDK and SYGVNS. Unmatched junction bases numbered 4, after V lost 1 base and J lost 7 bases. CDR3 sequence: CASSESGTGLGELFF. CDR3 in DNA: TGTGCCAGCAGTGAATCCGGGACAGGGCTCGGGGAGCTGTTTTTT. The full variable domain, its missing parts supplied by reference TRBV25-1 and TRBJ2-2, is EADIYQTPRYLVIGTGKKITLECSQTMGHDKMYWYQQDPGMELHLIHYSYGVNSTEKGDLSSESTVSRIRTEHFPLTLESARPSHTSQYLCASSESGTGLGELFFGEGSRLTVL.

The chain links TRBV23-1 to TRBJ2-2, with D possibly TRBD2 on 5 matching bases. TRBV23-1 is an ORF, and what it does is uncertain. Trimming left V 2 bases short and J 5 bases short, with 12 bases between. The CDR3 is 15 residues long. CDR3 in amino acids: CASSQKRERTGELFF. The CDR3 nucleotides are TGCGCCAGCAGTCAAAAGAGGGAGCGGACCGGGGAGCTGTTTTTT.

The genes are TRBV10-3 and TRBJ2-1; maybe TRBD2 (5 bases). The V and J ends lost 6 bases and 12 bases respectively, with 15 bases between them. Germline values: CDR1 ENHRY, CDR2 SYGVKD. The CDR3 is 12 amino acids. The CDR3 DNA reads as TGTGCCATCAGACCGACTGAGGGAAGGCAGTTCTTC. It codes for CAIRPTEGRQFF.

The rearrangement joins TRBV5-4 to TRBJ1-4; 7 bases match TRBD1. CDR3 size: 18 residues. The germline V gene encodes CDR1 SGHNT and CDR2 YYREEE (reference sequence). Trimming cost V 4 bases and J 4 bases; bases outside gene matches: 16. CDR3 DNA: TGTGCCAGCAGCCCCCACCTTTTGACAGGGCGTCTTAATGAAAAACTGTTTTTT. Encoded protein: CASSPHLLTGRLNEKLFF. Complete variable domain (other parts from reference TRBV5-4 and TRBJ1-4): ETGVTQSPTHLIKTRGQQVTLRCSSQSGHNTVSWYQQALGQGPQFIFQYYREEENGRGNFPPRFSGLQFPNYSSELNVNALELDDSALYLCASSPHLLTGRLNEKLFFGSGTQLSVL.

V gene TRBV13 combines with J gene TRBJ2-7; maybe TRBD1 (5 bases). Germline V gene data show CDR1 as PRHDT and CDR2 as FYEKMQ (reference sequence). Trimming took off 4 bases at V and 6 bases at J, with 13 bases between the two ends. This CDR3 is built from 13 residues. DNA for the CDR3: TGTGCCAGCAGCTCTGGGGCATCGGGCGAGCAGTACTTC. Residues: CASSSGASGEQYF.

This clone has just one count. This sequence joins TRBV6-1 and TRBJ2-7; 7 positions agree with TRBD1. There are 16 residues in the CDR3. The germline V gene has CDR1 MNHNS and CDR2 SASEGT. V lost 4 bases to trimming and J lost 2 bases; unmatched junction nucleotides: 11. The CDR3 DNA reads TGTGCCAGCAGTGTCTTAAGAACAGGGGCCCCCTACGAGCAGTACTTC. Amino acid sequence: CASSVLRTGAPYEQYF.